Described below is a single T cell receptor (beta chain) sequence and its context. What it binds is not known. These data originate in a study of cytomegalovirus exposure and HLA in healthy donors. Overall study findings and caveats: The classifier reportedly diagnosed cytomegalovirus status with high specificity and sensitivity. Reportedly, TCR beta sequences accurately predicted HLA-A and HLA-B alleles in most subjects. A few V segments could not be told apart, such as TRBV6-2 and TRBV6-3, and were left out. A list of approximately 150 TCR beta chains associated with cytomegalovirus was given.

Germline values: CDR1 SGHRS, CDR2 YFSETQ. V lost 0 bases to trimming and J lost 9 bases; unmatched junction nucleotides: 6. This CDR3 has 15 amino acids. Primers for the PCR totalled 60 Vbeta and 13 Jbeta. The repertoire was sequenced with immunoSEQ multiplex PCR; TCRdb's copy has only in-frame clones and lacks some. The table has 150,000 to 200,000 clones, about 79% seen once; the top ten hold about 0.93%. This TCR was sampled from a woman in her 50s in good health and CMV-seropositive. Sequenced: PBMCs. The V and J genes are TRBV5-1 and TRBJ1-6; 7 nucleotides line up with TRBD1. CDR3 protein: CASSLAGTVLSPLHF. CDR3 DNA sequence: TGCGCCAGCAGCTTGGCCGGGACAGTTCTTTCACCCCTCCACTTT.